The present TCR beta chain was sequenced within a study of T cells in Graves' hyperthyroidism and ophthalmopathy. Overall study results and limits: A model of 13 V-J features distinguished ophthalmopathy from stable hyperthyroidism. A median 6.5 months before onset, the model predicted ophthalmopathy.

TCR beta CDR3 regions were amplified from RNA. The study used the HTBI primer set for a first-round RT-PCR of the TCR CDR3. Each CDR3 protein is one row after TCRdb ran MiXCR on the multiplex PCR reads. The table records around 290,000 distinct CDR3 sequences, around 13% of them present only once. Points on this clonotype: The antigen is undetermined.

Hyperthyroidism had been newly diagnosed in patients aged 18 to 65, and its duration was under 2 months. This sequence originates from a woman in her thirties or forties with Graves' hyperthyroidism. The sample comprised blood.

The CDR3, as DNA: TGTGCCATCAGTGAGTCGACAGAAAACTATGGCTACACCTTC. Protein sequence: CAISESTENYGYTF. V usage is TRBV10-3 and J usage is TRBJ1-2; D perhaps matches TRBD1 (5 bases). Trimming cost V 0 bases and J 2 bases, with 7 bases left between them. The CDR3 is 14 residues long. The germline V gene has CDR1 ENHRY and CDR2 SYGVKD.